This T cell receptor (beta chain) was sequenced for a study of identifying expanded T cells in peripheral blood. Regarding the study as a whole: Across healthy donors, higher total template counts meant significantly greater approximately 2-week count variance. Over two and four weeks, about 16 and 20 clones changed, versus roughly 1.2 between replicates.

V shed 7 bases and J 2 bases; nucleotides not matched to a gene: 9. Germline assignment: CDR1 MNHEY and CDR2 SVGAGI. The CDR3 totals 15 residues. During the collection period, no donor immune events like infections were recorded. Method: immunoSEQ multiplex PCR; TCRdb's copy keeps in-frame clones and lacks some. The sample carries around 99,000 clones, 88% recorded once. In the case of this clone: The antigen remains undetermined.

The sequenced sample consisted of blood. The source of this sequence is a person aged 18 to 75 in good health. The chain couples TRBV6-5 to TRBJ2-7; TRBD1 matches at 9 bases. This chain's CDR3 is CASTKGTGQTYEQYF. The CDR3 coding sequence is TGTGCCAGCACCAAAGGGACAGGGCAGACCTACGAGCAGTACTTC.